This T cell receptor beta chain was documented in a study of OX40 agonist ivuxolimab in advanced cancers. Study observations and caveats: Expanded clones were, on average, more numerous among CD8+ T cells than CD4+. What antigens the expanded peripheral T cells recognized was never established.

In regard to this clone: What it binds is not known.

Germline values: CDR1 SGHTA, CDR2 FQGNSA. The CDR3 is made up of 12 amino acids. J was trimmed by 11 bases and V by 4 bases; bases with no gene match: 5. Produced via immunoSEQ multiplex PCR; TCRdb's table is partial and in-frame only. The sample carries about 83,000 clones, around four fifths recorded once. The sequence was collected from an adult with an advanced solid tumor such as melanoma, head and neck, liver or kidney cancer. Specimen: CD4+ or CD8+ T cells sorted from blood, collected in a trial of the OX40 agonist ivuxolimab. The gene calls are TRBV7-2 and TRBJ2-1, with 7 bases lining up with TRBD1. CDR3 nucleotide sequence: TGTGCCAGCAGCTCGTACAGGGGCAAGCAGTTCTTC. As protein: CASSSYRGKQFF.